Shown below are 26 T cell receptor beta chains from a single sample sequenced in a study of T cell responses to AZD1222 COVID-19 vaccine. Repertoires were generated with immunoSEQ multiplex PCR, while TCRdb's copy carries only in-frame clones and drops some. The table shows under 200,000 clones, with roughly nine tenths occurring only once. This specimen was peripheral blood, taken on day 0 of AZD1222 vaccination. Receptor source: an adult in good health.

V usage is TRBV6-5 and J usage is TRBJ1-2, with TRBD1 matching over 9 bases. Germline CDR1 and CDR2: MNHEY and SVGAGI. The V and J ends lost 7 bases and 3 bases, in that order; junction bases with no gene match: 6. The CDR3 runs 14 residues. CDR3 protein: CASTPGQGYYGYTF. The CDR3 coding sequence is TGTGCCAGCACTCCGGGACAGGGCTACTATGGCTACACCTTC.

The chain has TRBV30 and TRBJ1-1, with TRBD1 matching over 10 bases. The CDR3 runs to 15 residues. The V gene end was trimmed by 7 bases and the J gene end by 4 bases; junction bases not matched to a gene: 12. Germline-derived CDR1 and CDR2 are GTSNPN and SVGIG (reference sequence). CDR3 residues: CASPLFRDRGTEAFF. The DNA for the CDR3 is TGTGCCTCCCCCTTGTTCCGGGACAGGGGCACTGAAGCTTTCTTT.

J is TRBJ1-2 and V is TRBV7-2; a weak D match, TRBD1 (6 bases). This CDR3 contains 15 residues. The germline V gene encodes CDR1 SGHTA and CDR2 FQGNSA. Trimming removed 6 bases at V and 4 bases at J, with 18 bases between. The CDR3: CASRTLAGVGYGYTF. The CDR3 DNA reads TGTGCCAGCAGAACACTCGCAGGGGTGGGCTATGGCTACACCTTC.

The rearrangement uses TRBV4-1 and TRBJ1-4, with D unresolved. CDR3 length: 16 residues. Per germline, CDR1 MGHRA and CDR2 YSYEKL. Trimming shortened V by 2 bases and J by 4 bases, and 14 bases separated the two germline ends. In DNA form, the CDR3 reads TGCGCCAGCAGCCAACCGGACGGGGATCATAATGAAAAACTGTTTTTT. It codes for CASSQPDGDHNEKLFF.

This chain joins TRBV29-1 and TRBJ1-5, with D perhaps TRBD1 (6 bases). The germline gives CDR1 SQVTM, CDR2 ANQGSEA. CDR3 length: 13 amino acids. Trimming shortened V by 3 bases and J by 2 bases, and 8 bases separated the two germline ends. CDR3 nucleotide sequence: TGCAGCGTTGATCCAGGGGGCAATCAGCCCCAGCATTTT. This codes for CSVDPGGNQPQHF.

This clone appeared a few times. The chain is built from TRBV5-1 and TRBJ1-1, with 11 bases identical to TRBD1. The CDR3 spans 15 residues. CDR1 is SGHRS and CDR2 is YFSETQ in the germline V gene. The V and J ends lost 0 bases and 4 bases, in that order; junction bases with no gene match: 2. The CDR3 bases are TGCGCCAGCAGCTTGGGGGACAGGGGGATCACTGAAGCTTTCTTT. Its translation: CASSLGDRGITEAFF.

The rearrangement links TRBV20-1 to TRBJ1-2, with D perhaps matching TRBD1 (6 bases). Germline-derived CDR1 and CDR2 are DFQATT and SNEGSKA (reference sequence). Trimming took off 3 bases at V and 4 bases at J, with 12 bases between the two ends. CDR3 size: 13 residues. CDR3 nucleotides: TGCAGTGCTAGTGAGGACAGTGGCTATGGCTACACCTTC. The encoded protein is CSASEDSGYGYTF.

The chain employs TRBV7-3 and TRBJ1-1; D remains ambiguous. Germline V CDR1 and CDR2: SGHTA, FQGTGA. The germline V and J ends were trimmed by 2 bases and 0 bases, with 4 bases remaining between them. This CDR3 is built from 13 residues. The CDR3 here is CASSLGMNTEAFF. Written as DNA, the CDR3 is TGTGCCAGCAGCTTAGGTATGAACACTGAAGCTTTCTTT.

CDR3: CASSSLGNNEKLFF. CDR3 in DNA: TGTGCCAGCAGCTCATTAGGGAATAATGAAAAACTGTTTTTT. J is TRBJ1-4 and V is TRBV7-2; D is unclear. Germline values: CDR1 SGHTA, CDR2 FQGNSA. This CDR3 has 14 amino acids. V shed 4 bases and J shed 4 bases, with 10 bases lying between them.

This clone has a single count. This rearrangement joins TRBV20-1 to TRBJ1-2; D is perhaps TRBD1 (6 bases). The CDR3 is 11 residues long. Looked up from germline, CDR1 is DFQATT and CDR2 is SNEGSKA (reference sequence). With 4 bases removed from V and 5 bases from J, the gap between germline ends came to 8 bases. The CDR3 sequence: CSATGVYGYTF. The DNA of the CDR3 is TGCAGTGCTACAGGGGTTTATGGCTACACCTTC.

This chain joins TRBV5-6 and TRBJ2-1; 10 nucleotides align to TRBD2. J lost 9 bases, V lost 1 base, and 10 bases had no gene match. This CDR3 is 16 amino acids long. Germline V CDR1 and CDR2: SGHDT, YYEEEE. Written as DNA, the CDR3 is TGTGCCAGCAGCTTGTATCTAGCGGGGGCCGAGGGTGAGCAGTTCTTC. Residues: CASSLYLAGAEGEQFF.

The chain couples TRBV5-6 to TRBJ2-2; possible D gene TRBD1, 5 bases. The germline gives CDR1 SGHDT, CDR2 YYEEEE. Between the trimmed V and J ends, which lost 0 bases and 7 bases, there was a span of 13 bases. This CDR3 is 15 amino acids long. CDR3 bases: TGTGCCAGCAGCTTGGATCAGGGTCAGGGCGGGGAGCTGTTTTTT. Amino acids: CASSLDQGQGGELFF.

The V call is TRBV12-3 or TRBV12-4, the J call TRBJ1-1, with D possibly TRBD1 on 5 matching bases. The CDR3 spans 12 residues. With 6 bases removed from V and 12 bases from J, the gap between germline ends came to 17 bases. CDR3 DNA: TGTGCCAGCAGGGATTTGGGCAGGGTTTCTTTCTTT. This sequence encodes CASRDLGRVSFF.

This clone was seen once. J is TRBJ1-2 and V is TRBV28, with 7 positions matching TRBD1. With 3 bases clipped from V and 4 bases from J, the junction kept 8 bases outside the gene matches. Germline V gives CDR1 MDHEN, CDR2 SYDVKM. The CDR3 is made up of 15 amino acids. The CDR3 protein is CASSFAGGLIYGYTF. CDR3 sequence (DNA): TGTGCCAGCAGTTTCGCAGGGGGTTTAATCTATGGCTACACCTTC.

The chain is built from TRBV7-8 and TRBJ2-2, with 13 bases lining up with TRBD2. From germline, CDR1 is SGHVS and CDR2 FQNEAQ. Trimming took 5 bases from V and 5 from J; bases not matched to a gene: 5. The CDR3 sequence is 16 residues long. CDR3 nucleotide sequence: TGTGCCAGCAGCACTAGCGGGGGGGCACTGACCGGGGAGCTGTTTTTT. Protein sequence: CASSTSGGALTGELFF. Complete variable domain (other parts from reference TRBV7-8 and TRBJ2-2): GAGVSQSPRYKVAKRGQDVALRCDPISGHVSLFWYQQALGQGPEFLTYFQNEAQLDKSGLPSDRFFAERPEGSVSTLKIQRTQQEDSAVYLCASSTSGGALTGELFFGEGSRLTVL.

This clone has just one count. This chain uses TRBV25-1 with TRBJ1-1, with TRBD1 as a possible D gene (5 bases). V lost 6 bases to trimming and J lost 1 base, with 9 bases between them. The germline V gene encodes CDR1 MGHDK and CDR2 SYGVNS. The CDR3 runs 13 residues. DNA of the CDR3: TGTGCCAGCAGGAGGGGTCAGAACACTGAAGCTTTCTTT. It yields the protein CASRRGQNTEAFF. Based on the CDR3 plus reference TRBV25-1 and TRBJ1-1, the full variable domain is EADIYQTPRYLVIGTGKKITLECSQTMGHDKMYWYQQDPGMELHLIHYSYGVNSTEKGDLSSESTVSRIRTEHFPLTLESARPSHTSQYLCASRRGQNTEAFFGQGTRLTVV.

The V gene is TRBV7-6, the J gene TRBJ1-2; possible D gene TRBD1, 6 bases. This CDR3 region has 14 residues. The V gene's germline CDR1 is SGHVS and CDR2 FNYEAQ. The V gene lost 5 bases and the J gene lost 8 bases, with 18 bases spanning the gap. Here the CDR3 DNA reads TGTGCCAGCAGCCCCAGTGTAGGGGGTCGCGGCTACACCTTC. This sequence encodes CASSPSVGGRGYTF.

The chain couples TRBV7-2 to TRBJ2-3; D uncertain. The germline CDR1 and CDR2 sequences are SGHTA and FQGNSA. V lost 1 base to trimming and J lost 0 bases, with 2 bases between them. The CDR3 spans 13 residues. The CDR3: CASSLVSTDTQYF. The CDR3 region has the DNA TGTGCCAGCAGCTTAGTTAGCACAGATACGCAGTATTTT.

The chain combines TRBV3-1 (or the pseudogene TRBV3-2) with TRBJ2-5; a possible D gene is TRBD2 (5 bases). Germline V lookup: CDR1 LGHDT, CDR2 YNNKEL (reference sequence). Trimming removed 4 bases at V and 5 bases at J, with 14 bases between. The CDR3 totals 14 residues. The CDR3, as DNA: TGTGCCAGCAGCCCCCGACGGGGTAGGGAGACCCAGTACTTC. Translation gives CASSPRRGRETQYF.

J is TRBJ1-4 and V is TRBV7-8; D call uncertain. CDR1 SGHVS and CDR2 FQNEAQ come from the germline V gene. There are 15 residues in the CDR3. The V end lost 0 bases, the J end lost 2 bases, and 7 bases lay between the germline ends. The CDR3: CASSLASPTNEKLFF. DNA of the CDR3: TGTGCCAGCAGCTTAGCGTCACCTACTAATGAAAAACTGTTTTTT.

The sample holds one count of this clone. V is TRBV7-2 and J is TRBJ1-4; D gene ambiguous. Trimming stripped 4 bases from V and 12 bases from J, with 21 bases between. The CDR3 totals 15 residues. Looked up from germline, CDR1 is SGHTA and CDR2 is FQGNSA. The CDR3 DNA reads TGTGCCAGCAGCTCGTCCGGGCTCCAACCCCCCGAACTGTTTTTT. The encoded protein is CASSSSGLQPPELFF.

V gene TRBV7-2 combines with J gene TRBJ1-3; D remains unclear. The CDR3 is 15 residues long. The germline gives CDR1 SGHTA, CDR2 FQGNSA. Trimming took off 3 bases at V and 0 bases at J, with 9 bases between the two ends. DNA for the CDR3: TGTGCCAGCAGCTTTAGTACATACTCTGGAAACACCATATATTTT. Its protein is CASSFSTYSGNTIYF.

This clone was observed a handful of times. The rearrangement links TRBV29-1 to TRBJ2-5, with unresolved D. This CDR3 comprises 12 residues. Between the trimmed V and J ends, which lost 5 bases and 2 bases, there was a span of 9 bases. The V gene's germline CDR1 is SQVTM and CDR2 ANQGSEA. CDR3 nucleotide sequence: TGCAGCGTTTCTGGGGATCAAGAGACCCAGTACTTC. Its translation: CSVSGDQETQYF.

The chain recombines TRBV28 with TRBJ1-1; D call uncertain. CDR3 length equals 12 residues. The germline gives CDR1 MDHEN, CDR2 SYDVKM. V was clipped by 2 bases and J by 7 bases, with 8 bases between them. The CDR3, as DNA: TGTGCCAGCAGTTTAAACGTGCTTGAAGCTTTCTTT. Its translation: CASSLNVLEAFF.

This sequence joins TRBV5-1 and TRBJ2-7, with TRBD1 matching 8 bases. The CDR3 length is 13 residues. V was pared by 3 bases and J by 6 bases, with 5 bases of the junction left unmatched. CDR1 SGHRS and CDR2 YFSETQ come from the germline V gene. The CDR3 region is CASSSRQGSEQYF. CDR3 sequence (DNA): TGCGCCAGCAGCTCACGACAGGGGAGCGAGCAGTACTTC.

This chain links TRBV5-4 with TRBJ2-7; D is possibly TRBD1 (6 bases). This CDR3 spans 15 amino acids. CDR1 SGHNT and CDR2 YYREEE come from the germline V gene (reference sequence). V lost 2 bases to trimming and J lost 1 base, with 13 bases between them. CDR3 sequence (DNA): TGTGCCAGCAGCTTTGGGGGCCAGGAGTCCTACGAGCAGTACTTC. Translation gives CASSFGGQESYEQYF.